This T cell receptor beta chain is drawn from a study of blood T cell repertoires in COVID-19. Study-wide context: There were acute and convalescent COVID-19 samples, and they came from the United States, Italy and Spain. T cells, B-cell-depleted T cells, or PBMCs supplied cDNA or gDNA.

The germline V gene encodes CDR1 LNHDA and CDR2 SQIVND (reference sequence). With V trimmed by 3 bases and J by 4 bases, 3 bases remained unmatched. CDR3 length: 15 residues. As handled by the study authors: Nucleated cell number was recorded as an estimate derived from reference gene primer amplification. TCRdb's copy holds only in-frame clones and misses some; the assay was immunoSEQ multiplex PCR. V, J and clone size reflect that table, while D and trimming were determined from the DNA. The sample consists of around 300,000 clones, more than 80% of them appearing once. This clonotype was sampled from a woman in her forties or fifties with COVID-19, enrolled during active disease. The J gene is TRBJ1-2, the V gene TRBV19; 12 bases align to TRBD1. Sequences were obtained from peripheral blood. In DNA form, the CDR3 reads TGTGCCAGTAGTATCGGGACAGGGGGCAGCTATGGCTACACCTTC. Its translation: CASSIGTGGSYGYTF.